The clone carrying this T cell receptor beta chain was seen only a few times. What it binds is unknown. The record originates from a study of regulatory T cells in long-lasting Graves disease. Time point given: persistent/refractory GD, antithyroid drugs over 5 years with positive TRAb. Generation of the TCR library employed RNA extracted from PBMCs. V lost 8 bases, J lost 0 bases, and 6 bases stayed unmatched. The germline V gene has CDR1 SNHLY and CDR2 FYNNEI. The CDR3 loop spans 15 amino acids. Arm-PCR of CDR3 regions and iRepertoire HTBI primers were the basis on which TCR beta libraries were built. TCRdb fed the multiplex PCR reads into MiXCR, producing one record per CDR3 protein. The table records approximately 350,000 distinct CDR3 sequences, roughly 23% of them present only once. Overall study results and limits: No thyroid tissue was studied; the work used peripheral blood only. Persistent patients had a count of shared public clonotypes (about 2,700) that exceeded that of new patients (about 930).

The sequenced sample was peripheral blood mononuclear cells (PBMCs), obtained when the disease was refractory, from a patient treated with antithyroid drugs. V usage is TRBV2 and J usage is TRBJ2-3, with TRBD2 matching over 9 bases. The TCR comes from a woman between 40 and 50 years old with Graves disease. The CDR3 loop reads CASRLAVASTDTQYF. CDR3 DNA: TGTGCCAGCCGACTAGCGGTCGCTAGCACAGATACGCAGTATTTT.